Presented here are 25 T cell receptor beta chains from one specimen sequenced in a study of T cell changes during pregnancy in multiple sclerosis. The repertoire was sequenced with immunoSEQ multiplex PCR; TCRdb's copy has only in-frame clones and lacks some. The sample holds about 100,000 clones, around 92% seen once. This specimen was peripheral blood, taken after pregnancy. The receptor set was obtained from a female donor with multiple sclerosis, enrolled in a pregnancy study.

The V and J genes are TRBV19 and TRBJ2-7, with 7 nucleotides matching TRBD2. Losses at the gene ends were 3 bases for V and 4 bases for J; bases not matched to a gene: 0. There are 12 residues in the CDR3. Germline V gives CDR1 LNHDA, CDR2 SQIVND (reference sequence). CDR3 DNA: TGTGCCAGTAGTATCGGGGGGTACGAGCAGTACTTC. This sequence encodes CASSIGGYEQYF.

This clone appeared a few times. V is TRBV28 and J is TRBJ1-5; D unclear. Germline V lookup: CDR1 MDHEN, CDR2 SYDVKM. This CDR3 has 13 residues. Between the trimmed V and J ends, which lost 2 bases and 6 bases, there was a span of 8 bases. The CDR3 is CASSLVRGQPQHF. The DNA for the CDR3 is TGTGCCAGCAGTTTAGTACGGGGTCAGCCCCAGCATTTT.

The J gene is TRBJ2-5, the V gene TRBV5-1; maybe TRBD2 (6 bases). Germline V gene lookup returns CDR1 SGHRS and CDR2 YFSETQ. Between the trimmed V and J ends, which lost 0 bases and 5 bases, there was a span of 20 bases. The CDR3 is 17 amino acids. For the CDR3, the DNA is TGCGCCAGCAGCTTGGCGAAGGCCGCGGGATCCCCCGAGACCCAGTACTTC. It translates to CASSLAKAAGSPETQYF.

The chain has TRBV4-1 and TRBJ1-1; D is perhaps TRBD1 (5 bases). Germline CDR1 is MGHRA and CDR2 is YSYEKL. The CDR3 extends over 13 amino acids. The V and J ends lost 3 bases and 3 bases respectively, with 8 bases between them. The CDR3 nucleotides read TGCGCCAGCAGCCAGGGACTACACACTGAAGCTTTCTTT. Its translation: CASSQGLHTEAFF.

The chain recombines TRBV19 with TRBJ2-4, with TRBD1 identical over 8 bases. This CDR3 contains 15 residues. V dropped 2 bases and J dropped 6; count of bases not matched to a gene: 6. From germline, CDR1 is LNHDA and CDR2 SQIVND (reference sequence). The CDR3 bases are TGTGCCAGTAGTATACAACTTGACAGGGGAAACATTCAGTACTTC. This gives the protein CASSIQLDRGNIQYF.

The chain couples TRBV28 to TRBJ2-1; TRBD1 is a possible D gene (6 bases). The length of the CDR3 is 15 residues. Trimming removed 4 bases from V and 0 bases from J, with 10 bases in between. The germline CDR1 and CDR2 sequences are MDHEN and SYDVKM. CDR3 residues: CASSSTGFSYNEQFF. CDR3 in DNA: TGTGCCAGCAGTTCGACAGGTTTCTCCTACAATGAGCAGTTCTTC.

The CDR3: CASSEPDRENYGYTF. The CDR3 DNA reads as TGTGCCAGCAGTGAGCCGGACAGGGAGAACTATGGCTACACCTTC. This rearrangement joins TRBV25-1 to TRBJ1-2, with 8 bases identical to TRBD1. In germline, CDR1 is MGHDK, CDR2 SYGVNS. V shed 3 bases, J shed 2 bases, and the junction held 5 bases outside the gene matches. The CDR3 has 15 residues.

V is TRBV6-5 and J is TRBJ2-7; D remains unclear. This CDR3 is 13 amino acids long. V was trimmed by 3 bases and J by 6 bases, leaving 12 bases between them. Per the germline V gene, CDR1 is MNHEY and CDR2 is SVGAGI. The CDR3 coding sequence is TGTGCCAGCAGTTATACTCCGGGTTTCGAGCAGTACTTC. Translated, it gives CASSYTPGFEQYF.

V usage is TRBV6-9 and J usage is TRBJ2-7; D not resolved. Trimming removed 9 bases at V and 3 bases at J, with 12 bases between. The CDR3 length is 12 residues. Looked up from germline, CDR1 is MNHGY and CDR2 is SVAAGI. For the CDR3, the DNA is TGTGCCAGGGATGACTTTTTCTACGAGCAGTACTTC. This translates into CARDDFFYEQYF.

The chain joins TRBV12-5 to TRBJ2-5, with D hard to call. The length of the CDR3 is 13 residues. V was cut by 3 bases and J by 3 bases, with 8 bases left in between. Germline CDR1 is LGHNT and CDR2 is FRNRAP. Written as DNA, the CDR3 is TGTGCTAGTGGTTTAACAGACGAAGAGACCCAGTACTTC. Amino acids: CASGLTDEETQYF.

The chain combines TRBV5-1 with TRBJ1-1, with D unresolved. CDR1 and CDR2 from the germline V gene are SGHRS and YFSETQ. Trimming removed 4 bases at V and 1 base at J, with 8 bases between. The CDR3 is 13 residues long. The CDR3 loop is CASSVDTNTEAFF. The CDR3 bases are TGCGCCAGCAGCGTAGACACGAACACTGAAGCTTTCTTT.

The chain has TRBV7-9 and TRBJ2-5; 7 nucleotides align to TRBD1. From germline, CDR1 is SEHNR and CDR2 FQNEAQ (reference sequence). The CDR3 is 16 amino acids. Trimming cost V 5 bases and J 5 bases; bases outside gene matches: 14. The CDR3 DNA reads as TGTGCCAGCAGCCTCGGACAGGCTCACGCGTCGGAGACCCAGTACTTC. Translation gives CASSLGQAHASETQYF. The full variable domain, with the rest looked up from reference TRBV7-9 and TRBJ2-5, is DTGVSQNPRHKITKRGQNVTFRCDPISEHNRLYWYRQTLGQGPEFLTYFQNEAQLEKSRLLSDRFSAERPKGSFSTLEIQRTEQGDSAMYLCASSLGQAHASETQYFGPGTRLLVL.

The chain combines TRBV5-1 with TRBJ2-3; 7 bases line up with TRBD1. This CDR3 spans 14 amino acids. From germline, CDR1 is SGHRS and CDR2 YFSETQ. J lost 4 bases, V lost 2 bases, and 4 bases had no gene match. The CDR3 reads CASSLYRGPDTQYF. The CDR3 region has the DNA TGCGCCAGCAGCTTATACAGGGGACCAGATACGCAGTATTTT.

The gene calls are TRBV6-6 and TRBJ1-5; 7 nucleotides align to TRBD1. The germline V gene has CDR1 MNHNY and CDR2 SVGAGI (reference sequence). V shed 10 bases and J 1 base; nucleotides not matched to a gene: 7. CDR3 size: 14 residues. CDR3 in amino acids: CATRQGLSNQPQHF. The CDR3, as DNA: TGTGCCACCCGACAGGGCCTCAGCAATCAGCCCCAGCATTTT.

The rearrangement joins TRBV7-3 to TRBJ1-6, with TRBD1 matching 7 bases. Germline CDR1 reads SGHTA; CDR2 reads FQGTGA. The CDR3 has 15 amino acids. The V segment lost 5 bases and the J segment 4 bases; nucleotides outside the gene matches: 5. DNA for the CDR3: TGTGCCAGCAGCGCCAGGGGGAGGTATAATTCACCCCTCCACTTT. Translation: CASSARGRYNSPLHF.

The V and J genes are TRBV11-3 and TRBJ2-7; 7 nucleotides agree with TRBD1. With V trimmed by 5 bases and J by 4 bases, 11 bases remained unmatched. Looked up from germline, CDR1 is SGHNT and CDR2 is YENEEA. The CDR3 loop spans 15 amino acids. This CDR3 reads CASSTPGTAQYEQYF. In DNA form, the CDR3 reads TGTGCCAGCAGCACTCCCGGGACAGCACAATACGAGCAGTACTTC.

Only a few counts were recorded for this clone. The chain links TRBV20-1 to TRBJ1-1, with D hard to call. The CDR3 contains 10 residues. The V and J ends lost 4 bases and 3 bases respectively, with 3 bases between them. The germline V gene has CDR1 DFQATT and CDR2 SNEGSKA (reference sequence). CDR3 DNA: TGCAGTGCTACGTACACTGAAGCTTTCTTT. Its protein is CSATYTEAFF.

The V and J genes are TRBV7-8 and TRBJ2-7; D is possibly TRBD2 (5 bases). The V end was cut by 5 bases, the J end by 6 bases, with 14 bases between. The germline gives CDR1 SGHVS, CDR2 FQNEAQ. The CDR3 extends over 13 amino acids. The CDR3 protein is CASSARETTEQYF. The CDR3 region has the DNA TGTGCCAGCAGCGCCCGGGAAACAACCGAGCAGTACTTC.

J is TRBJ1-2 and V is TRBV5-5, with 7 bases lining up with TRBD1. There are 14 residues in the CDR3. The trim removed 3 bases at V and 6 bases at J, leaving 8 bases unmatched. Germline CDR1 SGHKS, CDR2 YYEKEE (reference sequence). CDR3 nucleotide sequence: TGTGCCAGCAGCTCACAGGGGAGTGGGAATGGCTACACCTTC. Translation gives CASSSQGSGNGYTF.

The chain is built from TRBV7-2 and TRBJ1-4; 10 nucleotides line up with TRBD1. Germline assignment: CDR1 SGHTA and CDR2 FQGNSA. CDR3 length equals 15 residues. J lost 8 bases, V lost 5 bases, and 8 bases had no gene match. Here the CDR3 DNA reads TGTGCCAGCAGCCCCGGACAGGGGGTGGGGGAAAAACTGTTTTTT. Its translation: CASSPGQGVGEKLFF.

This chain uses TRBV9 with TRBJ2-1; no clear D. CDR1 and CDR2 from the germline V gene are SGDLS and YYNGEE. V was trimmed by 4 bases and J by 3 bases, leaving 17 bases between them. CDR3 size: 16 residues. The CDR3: CASSLDETSGYNEQFF. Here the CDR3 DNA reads TGTGCCAGCAGCCTAGATGAAACCTCGGGCTACAATGAGCAGTTCTTC.

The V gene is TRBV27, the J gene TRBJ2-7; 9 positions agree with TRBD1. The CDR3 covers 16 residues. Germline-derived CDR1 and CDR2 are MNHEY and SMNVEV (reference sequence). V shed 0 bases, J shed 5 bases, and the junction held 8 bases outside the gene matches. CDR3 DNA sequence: TGTGCCAGCAGTTTATCGAGGGGGACAGGGTTACACGAGCAGTACTTC. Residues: CASSLSRGTGLHEQYF.

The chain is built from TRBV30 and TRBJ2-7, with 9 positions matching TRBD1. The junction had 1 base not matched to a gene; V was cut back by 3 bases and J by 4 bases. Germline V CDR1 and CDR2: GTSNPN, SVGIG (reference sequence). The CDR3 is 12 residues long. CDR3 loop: CAWSGQGYEQYF. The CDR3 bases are TGTGCCTGGAGCGGACAGGGGTACGAGCAGTACTTC.

In nucleotides, the CDR3 is TGCGCCAGCAGTCGGACAGGGGGCGTATTATCTAATGAAAAACTGTTTTTT. It encodes CASSRTGGVLSNEKLFF. The genes are TRBV4-1 and TRBJ1-4; 11 bases line up with TRBD1. CDR3 size: 17 residues. Germline CDR1 and CDR2: MGHRA and YSYEKL. V gave up 6 bases and J gave up 3 bases; unmatched junction bases: 9.

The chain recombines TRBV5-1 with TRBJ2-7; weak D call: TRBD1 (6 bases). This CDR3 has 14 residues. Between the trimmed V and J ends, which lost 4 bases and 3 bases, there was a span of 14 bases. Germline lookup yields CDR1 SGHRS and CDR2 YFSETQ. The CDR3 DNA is TGCGCCAGCAGCACCGCTACAGGGTTCTACGAGCAGTACTTC. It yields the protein CASSTATGFYEQYF.